A single sample is the source of the 12 T cell receptor beta chains below, sequenced in a study of shared clonotypes between healthy human individuals. The repertoire was sequenced with immunoSEQ multiplex PCR; TCRdb's copy has only in-frame clones and lacks some. The data hold roughly 2 million clones, with 90% to 97% observed a single time. Sequencing was performed on naive CD4+ T cells sorted from blood. Subset defined: CD45RA+ positively selected. The source is a man between 18 and 29 years old in good health.

The chain links TRBV2 to TRBJ1-5, with TRBD1 identical over 9 bases. V shed 6 bases and J 7 bases; nucleotides not matched to a gene: 7. The V gene's germline CDR1 is SNHLY and CDR2 FYNNEI. This CDR3 is 14 amino acids long. The CDR3 spells CASSRDRAIQPQHF. The CDR3 DNA reads as TGTGCCAGCAGCCGGGACAGGGCTATCCAGCCCCAGCATTTT. Variable domain in full (rest from reference TRBV2 and TRBJ1-5): EPEVTQTPSHQVTQMGQEVILRCVPISNHLYFYWYRQILGQKVEFLVSFYNNEISEKSEIFDDQFSVERPDGSNFTLKIRSTKLEDSAMYFCASSRDRAIQPQHFGDGTRLSIL.

The chain is built from TRBV15 and TRBJ1-3; D might be TRBD1 (5 bases). The germline CDR1 and CDR2 sequences are LNHNV and YYDKDF (reference sequence). This CDR3 is built from 16 residues. Trimming removed 0 bases from V and 0 bases from J, with 9 bases in between. Written as DNA, the CDR3 is TGTGCCACCAGCAGAGATCAGGGTAACTCTGGAAACACCATATATTTT. It is translated as CATSRDQGNSGNTIYF. The complete variable domain, with remaining parts taken from reference TRBV15 and TRBJ1-3, reads DAMVIQNPRYQVTQFGKPVTLSCSQTLNHNVMYWYQQKSSQAPKLLFHYYDKDFNNEADTPDNFQSRRPNTSFCFLDIRSPGLGDTAMYLCATSRDQGNSGNTIYFGEGSWLTVV.

The V gene is TRBV28, the J gene TRBJ1-2, with 7 bases matching TRBD1. Germline V CDR1 and CDR2: MDHEN, SYDVKM. The CDR3 totals 15 residues. V was pared by 5 bases and J by 1 base, with 7 bases of the junction left unmatched. This CDR3 reads CASSPAQGFNYGYTF. CDR3 sequence (DNA): TGTGCCAGCAGTCCTGCACAGGGGTTTAACTATGGCTACACCTTC.

This clone was detected only once. The genes are TRBV18 and TRBJ2-1; TRBD1 matches 9 bases. Germline V gene sequence: CDR1 KGHSH, CDR2 LQKENI. The CDR3 has 14 residues. V lost 5 bases and J lost 5; bases outside the gene matches: 4. The CDR3 loop is CASSRDREDNEQFF. CDR3 DNA sequence: TGTGCCAGCTCAAGGGACAGGGAAGACAATGAGCAGTTCTTC.

The chain carries TRBV5-4 and TRBJ1-2, with D possibly being TRBD1 (6 bases). Per the germline V gene, CDR1 is SGHNT and CDR2 is YYREEE (reference sequence). Trimming took off 0 bases at V and 8 bases at J, with 14 bases between the two ends. This CDR3 spans 14 amino acids. The CDR3: CASSLEAGAPGYTF. The CDR3 DNA follows: TGTGCCAGCAGCTTGGAGGCGGGGGCGCCCGGCTACACCTTC.

In its sample, this clone was seen once. The chain recombines TRBV19 with TRBJ1-4; D may be TRBD1 (5 bases). Germline CDR1 reads LNHDA; CDR2 reads SQIVND (reference sequence). V lost 5 bases and J lost 9, with 16 bases in between. The CDR3 has 14 residues. CDR3 coding DNA: TGTGCCAGTAGTGCTTCCAGGGAGAGGAAAAAACTGTTTTTT. Its protein product is CASSASRERKKLFF.

The genes are TRBV28 and TRBJ2-5; 10 bases are a match to TRBD1. The CDR3 totals 15 residues. Looked up from germline, CDR1 is MDHEN and CDR2 is SYDVKM. J gave up 4 bases and V 6 bases, and 8 bases lay outside the gene matches. The CDR3 DNA reads as TGTGCCAGCAGAACCGACAGGGGGCTACGAGAGACCCAGTACTTC. Its translation: CASRTDRGLRETQYF.

The chain recombines TRBV19 with TRBJ1-5; weak D call: TRBD1 (6 bases). CDR3 length: 15 amino acids. Germline V gene lookup returns CDR1 LNHDA and CDR2 SQIVND (reference sequence). V was clipped by 6 bases and J by 3 bases, with 15 bases between them. The DNA for the CDR3 is TGTGCCAGTAGGCAAAGGGCAGGGGACAATCAGCCCCAGCATTTT. Translating it yields CASRQRAGDNQPQHF.

The gene calls are TRBV7-2 and TRBJ2-7; tentative D call: TRBD2 (5 bases). Germline lookup yields CDR1 SGHTA and CDR2 FQGNSA. This CDR3 has 13 amino acids. V gave up 5 bases and J gave up 2 bases, with 10 bases separating them. This CDR3 reads CASSLWETYEQYF. CDR3 bases: TGTGCCAGCAGCCTCTGGGAGACCTACGAGCAGTACTTC.

The V gene is TRBV28, the J gene TRBJ2-3, with D perhaps matching TRBD2 (7 bases). V gave up 6 bases and J gave up 7 bases, with 20 bases separating them. Germline-derived CDR1 and CDR2 are MDHEN and SYDVKM. The length of the CDR3 is 15 residues. CDR3 sequence reads: CASRGRGGSGNTQYF. The CDR3 DNA is TGTGCCAGCAGGGGCAGGGGAGGGTCCGGGAATACGCAGTATTTT.

The chain is built from TRBV6-1 and TRBJ2-7, with D possibly being TRBD2 (6 bases). CDR3 size: 13 residues. CDR1 and CDR2 from the germline V gene are MNHNS and SASEGT. Deletions cut 6 bases from V and 6 bases from J, with 15 bases between. The CDR3 region is CASSESGRREQYF. The CDR3 region has the DNA TGTGCCAGCAGCGAGTCCGGGAGACGCGAGCAGTACTTC.

The genes are TRBV7-4 and TRBJ1-5, with 7 nucleotides matching TRBD1. The CDR3 has 15 amino acids. With 5 bases clipped from V and 3 bases from J, the junction kept 7 bases outside the gene matches. CDR1 and CDR2 (germline): SGHVT, SQSDAQ. CDR3 nucleotide sequence: TGTGCCAGCAGCCCGGGACAGCGCTCCAATCAGCCCCAGCATTTT. Translation: CASSPGQRSNQPQHF. Using reference TRBV7-4 and TRBJ1-5 for the parts outside the CDR3, the full variable domain is GAGVSQSPRYKVAKRGRDVALRCDSISGHVTLYWYRQTLGQGSEVLTYSQSDAQRDKSGRPSGRFSAERPERSVSTLKIQRTEQGDSAVYLCASSPGQRSNQPQHFGDGTRLSIL.